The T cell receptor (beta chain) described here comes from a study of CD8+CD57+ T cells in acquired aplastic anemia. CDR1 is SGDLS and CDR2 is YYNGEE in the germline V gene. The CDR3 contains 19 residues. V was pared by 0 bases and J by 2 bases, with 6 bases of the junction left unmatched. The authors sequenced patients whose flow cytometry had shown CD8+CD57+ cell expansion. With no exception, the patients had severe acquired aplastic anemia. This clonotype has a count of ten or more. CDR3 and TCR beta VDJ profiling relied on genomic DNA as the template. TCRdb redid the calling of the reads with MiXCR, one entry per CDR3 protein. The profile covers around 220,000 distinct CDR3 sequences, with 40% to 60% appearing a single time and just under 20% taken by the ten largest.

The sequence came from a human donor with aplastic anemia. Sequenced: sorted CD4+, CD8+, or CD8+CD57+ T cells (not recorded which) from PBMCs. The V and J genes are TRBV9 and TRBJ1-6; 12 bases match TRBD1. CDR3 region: CASSVASGQGAPYNSPLHF. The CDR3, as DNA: TGTGCCAGCAGCGTAGCCTCGGGACAGGGGGCACCCTATAATTCACCCCTCCACTTT.